A single sample gave rise to the 28 T cell receptor beta chains below, sequenced in a study of OX40 agonist ivuxolimab in advanced cancers. Data came from immunoSEQ multiplex PCR; TCRdb stores just in-frame clones and leaves some out. The table records roughly 73,000 clones, about 90% of them present only once. The sample was CD4+ or CD8+ T cells sorted from blood, taken in a trial of the OX40 agonist ivuxolimab. The source is an adult with an advanced solid tumor such as melanoma, head and neck, liver or kidney cancer.

This clone was counted between two and nine times. The CDR3 is CASSRDSYNSPLHF. As DNA, the CDR3 is TGTGCCAGCAGCCGGGACAGCTATAATTCACCCCTCCACTTT. This sequence joins TRBV7-6 and TRBJ1-6, with TRBD1 matching over 7 bases. Trimming took 5 bases from V and 3 from J; bases not matched to a gene: 1. CDR1 is SGHVS, CDR2 FNYEAQ, per germline. This CDR3 has 14 residues.

The V call is TRBV19, the J call TRBJ1-5; the D gene is possibly TRBD1 (5 bases). Deletions cut 8 bases from V and 6 bases from J, with 17 bases between. This CDR3 region has 14 residues. Germline V gives CDR1 LNHDA, CDR2 SQIVND (reference sequence). CDR3 loop: CASHRPGPSQPQHF. The CDR3 coding sequence is TGTGCCAGTCACCGACCAGGGCCCAGTCAGCCCCAGCATTTT.

V is TRBV5-1 and J is TRBJ2-1, with D unresolved. Germline CDR1 SGHRS, CDR2 YFSETQ. CDR3 size: 15 residues. Between the trimmed V and J ends, which lost 0 bases and 4 bases, there was a span of 11 bases. The CDR3 sequence is CASSLAGPEYNEQFF. Here the CDR3 DNA reads TGCGCCAGCAGCTTGGCCGGACCGGAGTACAATGAGCAGTTCTTC. Drawing the rest from reference TRBV5-1 and TRBJ2-1, the complete variable domain is KAGVTQTPRYLIKTRGQQVTLSCSPISGHRSVSWYQQTPGQGLQFLFEYFSETQRNKGNFPGRFSGRQFSNSRSEMNVSTLELGDSALYLCASSLAGPEYNEQFFGPGTRLTVL.

The rearrangement uses TRBV28 and TRBJ2-7, with 10 bases matching TRBD2. V gave up 10 bases and J gave up 6 bases; unmatched junction bases: 9. The germline gives CDR1 MDHEN, CDR2 SYDVKM. The CDR3 consists of 13 residues. Here the CDR3 reads CATLGTSVSEQYF. The CDR3 region has the DNA TGTGCCACCCTTGGGACTAGCGTGAGCGAGCAGTACTTC.

This clone appeared a single time. V is TRBV18 and J is TRBJ1-1; D perhaps matches TRBD1 (5 bases). Germline V gene data show CDR1 as KGHSH and CDR2 as LQKENI. There are 16 residues in the CDR3. The V end lost 6 bases, the J end lost 1 base, and 18 bases lay between the germline ends. This CDR3 reads CASSPTQDPSNTEAFF. DNA for the CDR3: TGTGCCAGCTCTCCGACACAGGATCCTTCGAACACTGAAGCTTTCTTT.

The gene calls are TRBV4-2 and TRBJ2-5; D not certain. The germline CDR1 and CDR2 sequences are LGHNA and YNFKEQ. The CDR3 has 14 amino acids. V lost 0 bases and J lost 9, with 14 bases in between. The chain's CDR3 is CASSQDGMAGPQYF. The CDR3 nucleotides read TGTGCCAGCAGCCAAGATGGAATGGCCGGGCCCCAGTACTTC.

A single count supports this clone. The rearrangement joins TRBV2 to TRBJ2-3; D is uncertain. The CDR3 sequence is 12 residues long. CDR1 and CDR2 from the germline V gene are SNHLY and FYNNEI. V was clipped by 5 bases and J by 6 bases, with 9 bases between them. CDR3 residues: CASSTTADTQYF. The CDR3 DNA is TGTGCCAGCAGTACGACGGCGGATACGCAGTATTTT. Combining the CDR3 with reference TRBV2 and TRBJ2-3 gives the whole variable domain EPEVTQTPSHQVTQMGQEVILRCVPISNHLYFYWYRQILGQKVEFLVSFYNNEISEKSEIFDDQFSVERPDGSNFTLKIRSTKLEDSAMYFCASSTTADTQYFGPGTRLTVL.

This clone was seen just once. The chain has TRBV4-1 and TRBJ2-2, with 8 bases matching TRBD1. This CDR3 is built from 17 residues. CDR1 is MGHRA, CDR2 YSYEKL, per germline. The J segment lost 5 bases and the V segment lost 0 bases, leaving 8 bases of the junction unmatched. This CDR3 reads CASSQDGRGRGTGELFF. CDR3 DNA: TGCGCCAGCAGCCAAGACGGCAGGGGGCGGGGAACCGGGGAGCTGTTTTTT.

This CDR3 reads CASSITRRTGEAFF. DNA of the CDR3: TGTGCCAGCAGCATTACCCGAAGGACAGGTGAAGCTTTCTTT. The V gene is TRBV7-6, the J gene TRBJ1-1, with TRBD1 matching 7 bases. V gave up 5 bases and J gave up 7 bases; unmatched junction bases: 10. The CDR3 is 14 amino acids. Germline values: CDR1 SGHVS, CDR2 FNYEAQ. The whole variable domain, filled in from reference TRBV7-6 and TRBJ1-1, reads GAGVSQSPRYKVTKRGQDVALRCDPISGHVSLYWYRQALGQGPEFLTYFNYEAQQDKSGLPNDRFSAERPEGSISTLTIQRTEQRDSAMYRCASSITRRTGEAFFGQGTRLTVV.

The chain uses TRBV7-9 and TRBJ2-1; D is perhaps TRBD1 or TRBD2 (5 bases each). Trimming removed 4 bases from V and 5 bases from J, with 15 bases in between. Germline loops: CDR1 SEHNR, CDR2 FQNEAQ (reference sequence). CDR3 size: 15 residues. Here the CDR3 reads CASSSQGARDNEQFF. CDR3 coding DNA: TGTGCCAGCAGCTCCCAGGGAGCTCGGGACAATGAGCAGTTCTTC. The variable domain in full, completed from reference TRBV7-9 and TRBJ2-1, reads DTGVSQNPRHKITKRGQNVTFRCDPISEHNRLYWYRQTLGQGPEFLTYFQNEAQLEKSRLLSDRFSAERPKGSFSTLEIQRTEQGDSAMYLCASSSQGARDNEQFFGPGTRLTVL.

The rearrangement uses TRBV12-5 and TRBJ2-5, with a weak D call TRBD1 (5 bases). V dropped 0 bases and J dropped 5 bases, with 7 bases sitting between them. CDR3 length: 13 residues. Germline V lookup: CDR1 LGHNT, CDR2 FRNRAP. The CDR3: CASGLVQVETQYF. CDR3 coding DNA: TGTGCTAGTGGTTTGGTACAGGTGGAGACCCAGTACTTC. The full variable domain, rest sourced from reference TRBV12-5 and TRBJ2-5, is DARVTQTPRHKVTEMGQEVTMRCQPILGHNTVFWYRQTMMQGLELLAYFRNRAPLDDSGMPKDRFSAEMPDATLATLKIQPSEPRDSAVYFCASGLVQVETQYFGPGTRLLVL.

This chain joins TRBV2 and TRBJ1-3; D gene unclear. Looked up from germline, CDR1 is SNHLY and CDR2 is FYNNEI. Trimming removed 6 bases from V and 8 bases from J, with 8 bases in between. This CDR3 is 11 amino acids long. DNA for the CDR3: TGTGCCAGCAGCTACGACGACACCATATATTTT. Translation gives CASSYDDTIYF. The whole variable domain, filled in from reference TRBV2 and TRBJ1-3, reads EPEVTQTPSHQVTQMGQEVILRCVPISNHLYFYWYRQILGQKVEFLVSFYNNEISEKSEIFDDQFSVERPDGSNFTLKIRSTKLEDSAMYFCASSYDDTIYFGEGSWLTVV.

V usage is TRBV27 and J usage is TRBJ2-4; 10 nucleotides line up with TRBD1. V was pared by 6 bases and J by 0 bases, with 14 bases of the junction left unmatched. This CDR3 region has 19 residues. In germline, CDR1 is MNHEY, CDR2 SMNVEV (reference sequence). CDR3 sequence reads: CASSKLGQGKSLAKNIQYF. The CDR3 DNA reads as TGTGCCAGCAGCAAACTGGGACAGGGGAAGAGCTTAGCCAAAAACATTCAGTACTTC.

The rearrangement uses TRBV29-1 and TRBJ1-1, with 7 positions matching TRBD1. From germline, CDR1 is SQVTM and CDR2 ANQGSEA. The CDR3 is made up of 14 amino acids. Trimming took 7 bases from V and 0 from J; bases not matched to a gene: 8. For the CDR3, the DNA is TGCAGCGCTGACAGGGAAGCCATGAACACTGAAGCTTTCTTT. It is translated as CSADREAMNTEAFF.

The chain employs TRBV6-6 and TRBJ1-2; the D gene is possibly TRBD1 (5 bases). V was trimmed by 5 bases and J by 9 bases, leaving 16 bases between them. The CDR3 sequence is 13 residues long. Germline V gene sequence: CDR1 MNHNY, CDR2 SVGAGI (reference sequence). In nucleotides, the CDR3 is TGTGCCAGCAGTGGGGATGTCCAGGGTCGCTACACCTTC. Translating it yields CASSGDVQGRYTF.

V gene TRBV6-5 combines with J gene TRBJ2-7; the match to TRBD1 covers 8 bases. The CDR3 is made up of 15 amino acids. The V gene's germline CDR1 is MNHEY and CDR2 SVGAGI. V was clipped by 5 bases and J by 2 bases; unmatched bases: 8. The CDR3 DNA reads as TGTGCCAGCAGTCCTAATCGGGGACAGGCCTACGAGCAGTACTTC. Translation: CASSPNRGQAYEQYF.

J is TRBJ1-1 and V is TRBV7-9; unclear D gene. With 5 bases removed from V and 3 bases from J, the gap between germline ends came to 10 bases. Germline CDR1 SEHNR, CDR2 FQNEAQ (reference sequence). There are 13 residues in the CDR3. DNA of the CDR3: TGTGCCAGCAGCCCTCAGGAAGACACTGAAGCTTTCTTT. Its protein is CASSPQEDTEAFF.

The chain recombines TRBV5-4 with TRBJ2-1; 12 bases match TRBD2. Trimming removed 4 bases from V and 10 bases from J; junction bases left unmatched: 15. The V gene's germline CDR1 is SGHNT and CDR2 YYREEE (reference sequence). The CDR3 consists of 17 residues. DNA of the CDR3: TGTGCCAGCAGCCCGGAGCGAGCTAGCGGGAGGGCGGGGGAGCAGTTCTTC. Translated, it gives CASSPERASGRAGEQFF.

The rearrangement uses TRBV6-5 and TRBJ2-7, with 9 positions matching TRBD1. Trimming cost V 4 bases and J 6 bases; bases outside gene matches: 7. The V gene's germline CDR1 is MNHEY and CDR2 SVGAGI. This CDR3 is 14 amino acids long. This CDR3 is CASSWLTGGTEQYF. CDR3 nucleotide sequence: TGTGCCAGCAGTTGGCTGACAGGGGGAACCGAGCAGTACTTC.

The chain uses TRBV7-2 and TRBJ2-5; 8 bases fit TRBD2. The CDR3 totals 15 residues. The V gene end was trimmed by 1 base and the J gene end by 5 bases; junction bases not matched to a gene: 6. In germline, CDR1 is SGHTA, CDR2 FQGNSA. CDR3 residues: CASSLGREESETQYF. The DNA for the CDR3 is TGTGCCAGCAGCTTAGGGCGGGAGGAGTCGGAGACCCAGTACTTC.

This chain links TRBV5-6 with TRBJ1-4; no firm D call. CDR1 and CDR2 (germline): SGHDT, YYEEEE. CDR3 length: 15 amino acids. Trimming stripped 4 bases from V and 5 bases from J, with 15 bases between. The CDR3 sequence: CASSPSTGINEKLFF. The CDR3 nucleotides read TGTGCCAGCAGCCCCAGTACGGGGATAAATGAAAAACTGTTTTTT.

This chain links TRBV5-6 with TRBJ2-3; 9 bases line up with TRBD1. CDR1 is SGHDT, CDR2 YYEEEE, per germline. The length of the CDR3 is 16 residues. J gave up 2 bases and V 2 bases, and 6 bases lay outside the gene matches. This CDR3 is CASSFWDRALTDTQYF. For the CDR3, the DNA is TGTGCCAGCAGCTTCTGGGACAGGGCCCTCACAGATACGCAGTATTTT.

The chain employs TRBV18 and TRBJ2-2; 7 positions agree with TRBD1. V lost 6 bases to trimming and J lost 6 bases; unmatched junction nucleotides: 7. This CDR3 contains 14 residues. CDR1 and CDR2 from the germline V gene are KGHSH and LQKENI. Here the CDR3 DNA reads TGTGCCAGCTCCCAGGCCCAGGGGGCCGGGGAGCTGTTTTTT. This codes for CASSQAQGAGELFF.

The chain joins TRBV6-1 to TRBJ2-7, with D perhaps given as TRBD1 or TRBD2 (5 bases each). This CDR3 region has 13 residues. Germline CDR1 and CDR2: MNHNS and SASEGT. Trimming removed 7 bases at V and 4 bases at J, with 14 bases between. CDR3 in amino acids: CASISRGAYEQYF. The CDR3 bases are TGTGCCAGCATTTCCCGAGGGGCGTACGAGCAGTACTTC.

The chain uses TRBV7-2 and TRBJ2-2; possible D gene TRBD2, 6 bases. The CDR3 totals 16 residues. V was trimmed by 6 bases and J by 3 bases, leaving 17 bases between them. Germline CDR1 and CDR2: SGHTA and FQGNSA. The CDR3, as DNA: TGTGCCAGCAGGCGAGGAGGGGACTCAGACACCGGGGAGCTGTTTTTT. This translates into CASRRGGDSDTGELFF.

The chain joins TRBV7-2 to TRBJ1-2; D unclear. The CDR3 totals 15 residues. Germline CDR1 reads SGHTA; CDR2 reads FQGNSA. Between the trimmed V and J ends, which lost 5 bases and 8 bases, there was a span of 21 bases. The CDR3 region is CASSADPGLPWGYTF. CDR3 nucleotide sequence: TGTGCCAGCAGCGCAGATCCGGGCCTCCCTTGGGGCTACACCTTC.

This chain joins TRBV11-2 and TRBJ2-1; 9 bases line up with TRBD2. Germline CDR1 is SGHAT and CDR2 is FQNNGV. The CDR3 extends over 14 amino acids. The trim removed 5 bases at V and 8 bases at J, leaving 7 bases unmatched. The DNA for the CDR3 is TGTGCCAGCAGCCCCCGGACTAGCGAGGATGAGCAGTTCTTC. Residues: CASSPRTSEDEQFF.

The V gene is TRBV15, the J gene TRBJ2-7, with 9 bases lining up with TRBD1. After removal of 3 bases from V and 3 bases from J, the junction contained 9 bases not matched to a gene. The CDR3 extends over 16 amino acids. The germline V gene encodes CDR1 LNHNV and CDR2 YYDKDF (reference sequence). The CDR3 DNA reads TGTGCCACCAGCAGGGACAGGGGTGGGGGGGTCTACGAGCAGTACTTC. Protein sequence: CATSRDRGGGVYEQYF.